A selection of T cell receptor beta chains follows, all from one sample in a study of memory CD4+ T cells and cytomegalovirus serostatus. Measured with immunoSEQ multiplex PCR; TCRdb has only the in-frame clones, and not every one. Of under 35,000 clones in the sample, about 75% were seen once. Sequencing was carried out using memory CD4+ T cells from blood. The receptors were gathered from an adult in good health and CMV-seronegative. Some clones in this sample may be carry-over from other donors' samples. Each CDR3 is given with its conserved first and last residue. A D gene is named only where the DNA matches it firmly. Clone size is given for some rows only: seen once, a few or many times, or a class if the clone is expanded.

CDR3aa: CASSGDRQREAFF
CDR3nt: TGTGCCAGCAGTGGAGACAGGCAGCGTGAAGCTTTCTTT
j_gene: TRBJ1-1
v_gene: TRBV6-1
d_gene: .
abundance: .

CDR3aa: CASSSRGGMSSYEQYF
CDR3nt: TGTGCCAGTAGTTCCCGGGGTGGCATGTCGTCCTACGAGCAGTACTTC
j_gene: TRBJ2-7
v_gene: TRBV19
d_gene: .
abundance: .

CDR3aa: CASSPNSRGSNQPQHF
CDR3nt: TGTGCCAGCTCACCAAATAGCAGGGGAAGCAATCAGCCCCAGCATTTT
j_gene: TRBJ1-5
v_gene: TRBV18
d_gene: .
abundance: .

CDR3aa: CASRFPRAGGHTGELFF
CDR3nt: TGTGCCAGCCGCTTCCCGAGGGCTGGGGGTCACACCGGGGAGCTGTTTTTT
j_gene: TRBJ2-2
v_gene: TRBV28
d_gene: .
abundance: .

CDR3aa: CASSQGTFPVDTQYF
CDR3nt: TGCGCCAGCAGCCAGGGGACATTCCCCGTGGATACGCAGTATTTT
j_gene: TRBJ2-3
v_gene: TRBV4-1
d_gene: .
abundance: .

CDR3aa: CASSIDGAGGSRSPLHF
CDR3nt: TGTGCCAGCAGCATAGATGGGGCAGGGGGGTCGCGGTCACCCCTCCACTTT
j_gene: TRBJ1-6
v_gene: TRBV7-8
d_gene: TRBD1
abundance: .

CDR3aa: CASSGTDSFLF
CDR3nt: TGTGCCAGTAGTGGGACGGATTCATTTCTGTTT
j_gene: TRBJ2-3
v_gene: TRBV28
d_gene: .
abundance: few

CDR3aa: CASSTTQNYGYTF
CDR3nt: TGTGCCAGCAGCACCACACAGAACTATGGCTACACCTTC
j_gene: TRBJ1-2
v_gene: TRBV28
d_gene: .
abundance: .

CDR3aa: CASSPPTGGAANTGELFF
CDR3nt: TGTGCCAGCTCACCACCCACCGGTGGGGCGGCGAACACCGGGGAGCTGTTTTTT
j_gene: TRBJ2-2
v_gene: TRBV18
d_gene: .
abundance: .

CDR3aa: CASHLGGPLETQYF
CDR3nt: TGTGCCAGCCACCTCGGGGGACCCTTGGAGACCCAGTACTTC
j_gene: TRBJ2-5
v_gene: TRBV6-1
d_gene: .
abundance: once

CDR3aa: CASSQEGRGLAFF
CDR3nt: TGCGCCAGCAGCCAAGAGGGCCGGGGGCTCGCTTTCTTT
j_gene: TRBJ1-1
v_gene: TRBV5-1
d_gene: .
abundance: .

CDR3aa: CASRYGGPSYNEQFF
CDR3nt: TGTGCCAGCCGCTACGGGGGCCCTTCCTACAATGAGCAGTTCTTC
j_gene: TRBJ2-1
v_gene: TRBV7-8
d_gene: .
abundance: .

CDR3aa: CASSTSGQANEKLFF
CDR3nt: TGTGCCAGCAGCACCTCGGGACAGGCTAATGAAAAACTGTTTTTT
j_gene: TRBJ1-4
v_gene: TRBV6-6
d_gene: TRBD1
abundance: .

CDR3aa: CASSSVWTGRGETQYF
CDR3nt: TGTGCCAGCAGCTCAGTATGGACGGGAAGGGGCGAGACCCAGTACTTC
j_gene: TRBJ2-5
v_gene: TRBV7-6
d_gene: .
abundance: .

CDR3aa: CASSLATQQETQYF
CDR3nt: TGCGCCAGCAGCTTGGCCACACAACAAGAGACCCAGTACTTC
j_gene: TRBJ2-5
v_gene: TRBV5-1
d_gene: .
abundance: .

CDR3aa: CASSSTGTSFSYEQYF
CDR3nt: TGTGCCAGCAGTAGCACCGGGACTAGCTTCTCCTACGAGCAGTACTTC
j_gene: TRBJ2-7
v_gene: TRBV28
d_gene: TRBD2
abundance: .

CDR3aa: CASSLRTDKAFF
CDR3nt: TGTGCCAGCAGTTTACGAACGGACAAAGCTTTCTTT
j_gene: TRBJ1-1
v_gene: TRBV28
d_gene: .
abundance: few

CDR3aa: CASSFLETGTENEKLFF
CDR3nt: TGTGCCAGCAGTTTTCTCGAAACCGGGACAGAGAATGAAAAACTGTTTTTT
j_gene: TRBJ1-4
v_gene: TRBV28
d_gene: TRBD1
abundance: .

CDR3aa: CATSRGGYDEQYF
CDR3nt: TGTGCCACCAGCCGGGGGGGGTACGACGAGCAGTACTTC
j_gene: TRBJ2-7
v_gene: TRBV2
d_gene: TRBD2
abundance: .

CDR3aa: CASTSDRVNYGYTF
CDR3nt: TGTGCCAGCACCTCGGACAGGGTTAACTATGGCTACACCTTC
j_gene: TRBJ1-2
v_gene: TRBV6-5
d_gene: TRBD1
abundance: .

CDR3aa: CASSTQGLGTEAFF
CDR3nt: TGTGCCAGTAGTACCCAGGGATTGGGCACTGAAGCTTTCTTT
j_gene: TRBJ1-1
v_gene: TRBV19
d_gene: .
abundance: once

CDR3aa: CASSLGSTRGNEQFF
CDR3nt: TGCGCCAGCAGCTTGGGCTCGACTAGGGGCAATGAGCAGTTCTTC
j_gene: TRBJ2-1
v_gene: TRBV5-1
d_gene: .
abundance: few

CDR3aa: CASSQEIGEAFF
CDR3nt: TGCGCCAGCAGCCAAGAGATAGGGGAAGCTTTCTTT
j_gene: TRBJ1-1
v_gene: TRBV4-1
d_gene: .
abundance: .

CDR3aa: CASTRQGLYQETQYF
CDR3nt: TGTGCCAGCACCAGACAGGGACTCTACCAAGAGACCCAGTACTTC
j_gene: TRBJ2-5
v_gene: TRBV25-1
d_gene: .
abundance: .

CDR3aa: CASSGGGRNTGELFF
CDR3nt: TGCGCCAGCAGTGGCGGGGGGCGCAACACCGGGGAGCTGTTTTTT
j_gene: TRBJ2-2
v_gene: TRBV10-1
d_gene: TRBD2
abundance: .

CDR3aa: CASSVEGTEKAFF
CDR3nt: TGTGCCAGCAGCGTAGAAGGCACAGAAAAAGCTTTCTTT
j_gene: TRBJ1-1
v_gene: TRBV9
d_gene: .
abundance: .

CDR3aa: CASSDRDRGQAFF
CDR3nt: TGTGCCAGCAGTGACAGGGACAGGGGTCAAGCTTTCTTT
j_gene: TRBJ1-1
v_gene: TRBV6-4
d_gene: TRBD1
abundance: .

CDR3aa: CAWSNRHPSYGYTF
CDR3nt: TGTGCCTGGAGTAACCGGCACCCCTCCTATGGCTACACCTTC
j_gene: TRBJ1-2
v_gene: TRBV30
d_gene: .
abundance: .

CDR3aa: CASSFQVGLSSYNEQFF
CDR3nt: TGCGCCAGCAGCTTTCAGGTGGGCCTTAGCTCCTACAATGAGCAGTTCTTC
j_gene: TRBJ2-1
v_gene: TRBV5-1
d_gene: .
abundance: .

CDR3aa: CASSQLTGGGTGELFF
CDR3nt: TGCGCCAGCAGCCAGCTGACAGGGGGAGGCACCGGGGAGCTGTTTTTT
j_gene: TRBJ2-2
v_gene: TRBV4-3
d_gene: TRBD1
abundance: .

CDR3aa: CAWSPIAGGETQYF
CDR3nt: TGTGCCTGGAGTCCAATAGCGGGGGGGGAGACCCAGTACTTC
j_gene: TRBJ2-5
v_gene: TRBV30
d_gene: TRBD2
abundance: few